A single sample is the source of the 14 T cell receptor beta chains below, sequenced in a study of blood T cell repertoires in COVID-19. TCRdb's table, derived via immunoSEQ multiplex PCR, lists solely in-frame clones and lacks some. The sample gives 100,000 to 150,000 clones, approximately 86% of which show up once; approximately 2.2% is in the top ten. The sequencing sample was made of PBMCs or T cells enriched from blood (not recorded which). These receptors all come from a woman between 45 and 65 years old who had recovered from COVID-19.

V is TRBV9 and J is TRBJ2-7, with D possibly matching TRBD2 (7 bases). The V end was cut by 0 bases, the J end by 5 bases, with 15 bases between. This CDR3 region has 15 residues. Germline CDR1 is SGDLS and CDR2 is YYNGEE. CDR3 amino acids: CASSVAGGGADEQYF. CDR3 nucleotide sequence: TGTGCCAGCAGCGTAGCTGGGGGGGGCGCCGACGAGCAGTACTTC. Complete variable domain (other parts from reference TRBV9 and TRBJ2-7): DSGVTQTPKHLITATGQRVTLRCSPRSGDLSVYWYQQSLDQGLQFLIQYYNGEERAKGNILERFSAQQFPDLHSELNLSSLELGDSALYFCASSVAGGGADEQYFGPGTRLTVT.

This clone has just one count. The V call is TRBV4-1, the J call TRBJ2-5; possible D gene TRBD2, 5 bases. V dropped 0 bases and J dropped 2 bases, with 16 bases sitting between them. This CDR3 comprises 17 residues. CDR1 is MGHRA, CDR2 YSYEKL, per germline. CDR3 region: CASSQDFWRRVQETQYF. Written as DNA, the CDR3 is TGCGCCAGCAGCCAAGATTTTTGGAGGAGAGTACAAGAGACCCAGTACTTC.

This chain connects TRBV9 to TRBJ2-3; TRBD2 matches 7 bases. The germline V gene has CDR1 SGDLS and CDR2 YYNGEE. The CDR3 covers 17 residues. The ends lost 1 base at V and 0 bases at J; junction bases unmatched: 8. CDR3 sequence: CASSVRSSGASTDTQYF. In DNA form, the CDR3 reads TGTGCCAGCAGCGTACGCTCGAGCGGGGCTAGCACAGATACGCAGTATTTT. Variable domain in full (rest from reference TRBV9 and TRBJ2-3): DSGVTQTPKHLITATGQRVTLRCSPRSGDLSVYWYQQSLDQGLQFLIQYYNGEERAKGNILERFSAQQFPDLHSELNLSSLELGDSALYFCASSVRSSGASTDTQYFGPGTRLTVL.

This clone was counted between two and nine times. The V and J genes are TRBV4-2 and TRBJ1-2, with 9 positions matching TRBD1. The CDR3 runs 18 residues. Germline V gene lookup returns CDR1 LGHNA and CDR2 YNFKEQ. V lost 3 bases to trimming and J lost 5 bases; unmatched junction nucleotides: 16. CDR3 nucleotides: TGTGCCAGCAGCCAGGACTCCTACACAGGGGGCTTAGGGTATGGCTACACCTTC. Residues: CASSQDSYTGGLGYGYTF.

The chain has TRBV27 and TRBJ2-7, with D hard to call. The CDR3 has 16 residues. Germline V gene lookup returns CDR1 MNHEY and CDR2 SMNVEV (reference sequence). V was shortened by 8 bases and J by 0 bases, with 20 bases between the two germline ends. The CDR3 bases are TGTGCCAGCTCCTTGGCGGTCGACGGAAGCTCCTACGAGCAGTACTTC. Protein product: CASSLAVDGSSYEQYF.

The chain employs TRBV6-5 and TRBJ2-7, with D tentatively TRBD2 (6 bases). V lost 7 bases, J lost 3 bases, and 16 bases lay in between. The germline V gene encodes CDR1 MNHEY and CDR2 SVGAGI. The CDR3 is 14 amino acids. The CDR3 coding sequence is TGTGCCAGCACCGCGGGTAGGGACTTCTACGAGCAGTACTTC. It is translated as CASTAGRDFYEQYF.

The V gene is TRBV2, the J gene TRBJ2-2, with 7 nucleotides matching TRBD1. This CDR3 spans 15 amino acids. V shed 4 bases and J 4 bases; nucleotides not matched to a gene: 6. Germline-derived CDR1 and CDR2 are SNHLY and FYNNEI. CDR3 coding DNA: TGTGCCAGCAGTGCGCGACAGGGCGGCACCGGGGAGCTGTTTTTT. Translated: CASSARQGGTGELFF.

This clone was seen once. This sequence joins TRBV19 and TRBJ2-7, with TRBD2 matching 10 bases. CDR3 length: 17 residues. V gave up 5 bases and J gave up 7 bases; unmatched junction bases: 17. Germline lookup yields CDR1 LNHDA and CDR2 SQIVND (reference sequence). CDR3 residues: CASSSASVGSGGFEQYF. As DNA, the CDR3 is TGTGCCAGTAGTTCCGCCTCGGTTGGTAGCGGGGGGTTTGAGCAGTACTTC.

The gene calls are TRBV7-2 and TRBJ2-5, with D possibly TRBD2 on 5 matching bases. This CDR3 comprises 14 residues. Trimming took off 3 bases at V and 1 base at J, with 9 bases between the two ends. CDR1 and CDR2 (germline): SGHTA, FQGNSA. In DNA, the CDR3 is TGTGCCAGCAGCTTTGCTAGCAGCCAAGAGACCCAGTACTTC. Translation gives CASSFASSQETQYF. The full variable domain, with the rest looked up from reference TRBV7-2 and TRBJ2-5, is GAGVSQSPSNKVTEKGKDVELRCDPISGHTALYWYRQSLGQGLEFLIYFQGNSAPDKSGLPSDRFSAERTGGSVSTLTIQRTQQEDSAVYLCASSFASSQETQYFGPGTRLLVL.

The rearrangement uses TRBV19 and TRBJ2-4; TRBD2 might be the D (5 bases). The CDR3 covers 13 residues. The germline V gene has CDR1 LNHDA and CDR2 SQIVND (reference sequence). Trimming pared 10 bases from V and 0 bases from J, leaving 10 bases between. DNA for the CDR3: TGTGCCACGGAGGAGGTAGCCAAAAACATTCAGTACTTC. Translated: CATEEVAKNIQYF.

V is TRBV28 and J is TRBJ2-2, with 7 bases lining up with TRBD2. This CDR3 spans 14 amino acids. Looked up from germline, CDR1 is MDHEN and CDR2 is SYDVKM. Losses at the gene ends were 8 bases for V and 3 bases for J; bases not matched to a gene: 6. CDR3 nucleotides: TGTGCCAGCCCCGGGGGGATGGACACCGGGGAGCTGTTTTTT. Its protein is CASPGGMDTGELFF.

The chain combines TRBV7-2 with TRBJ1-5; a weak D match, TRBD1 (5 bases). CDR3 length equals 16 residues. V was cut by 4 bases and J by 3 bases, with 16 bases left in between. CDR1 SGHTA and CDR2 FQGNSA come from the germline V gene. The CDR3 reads CASSSSGGNFNQPQHF. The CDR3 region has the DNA TGTGCCAGCAGCTCGAGCGGGGGGAACTTCAATCAGCCCCAGCATTTT.

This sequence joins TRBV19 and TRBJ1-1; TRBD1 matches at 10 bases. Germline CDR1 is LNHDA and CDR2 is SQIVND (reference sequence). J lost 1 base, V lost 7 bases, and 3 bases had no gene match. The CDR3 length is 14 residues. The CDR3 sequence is CASMGTGANTEAFF. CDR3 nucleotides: TGTGCCAGTATGGGGACAGGGGCGAACACTGAAGCTTTCTTT.

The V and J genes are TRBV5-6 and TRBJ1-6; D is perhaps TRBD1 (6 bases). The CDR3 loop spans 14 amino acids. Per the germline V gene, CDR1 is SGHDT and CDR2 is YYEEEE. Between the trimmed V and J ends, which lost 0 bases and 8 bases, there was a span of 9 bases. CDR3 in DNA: TGTGCCAGCAGCTTGGGCAGGGGCCATTCACCCCTCCACTTT. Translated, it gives CASSLGRGHSPLHF.